The present entry profiles one T cell receptor beta chain with its context. These data are taken from a study of blood T cell repertoires in COVID-19. Those who participated ranged in age from about 18 to 89 years and resided in roughly 26 US areas. The table came from immunoSEQ multiplex PCR; TCRdb's copy has only in-frame clones and leaves some out. This table holds about 400,000 clones, 70% to 90% found once. The CDR3 is 15 amino acids. Trimming removed 6 bases at V and 1 base at J, with 15 bases between. The germline gives CDR1 MNHEY, CDR2 SMNVEV (reference sequence). The sample comprised PBMCs or T cells enriched from blood (not recorded which). The chain uses TRBV27 and TRBJ2-5, with D possibly being TRBD1 (7 bases). The receptor was isolated from a woman between 18 and 30 years old with acute COVID-19. The CDR3: CASSHGGTAQETQYF. CDR3 sequence (DNA): TGTGCCAGCAGCCATGGGGGGACAGCCCAAGAGACCCAGTACTTC.